This T cell receptor beta chain was obtained from a study of vaccination and CD4 T cells after COVID-19. Study summary: Each individual in the study obtained two doses of BNT162b2 or mRNA-1273 vaccine. Overlapping peptides of the spike proteins of SARS-CoV-2, HCoV-NL63, HCoV-OC43 and HCoV-229E were used for cell stimulation. The study, taken as a whole, reports: Convalescent patients were relatively few, and early post-infection timepoints were missing.

In the case of this clonotype: Antigen unknown.

The treatment denotes: 10-day PBMC culture with coronavirus spike peptide pools or control peptides (ViraFEST assay). The CDR3 spans 13 residues. The Oncomine TCR Beta short-read assay sequenced DNA from cultured CD4+ T cells. TCRdb used MiXCR to reprocess the PCR reads, holding one entry per CDR3 protein. In the table there are roughly 23,000 distinct CDR3 sequences, around 64% of which are singletons. The TCR sequence derives from a human donor who received a COVID-19 vaccine. The V and J genes are TRBV12-3 or TRBV12-4 and TRBJ1-3; the D is unclear. Sequenced material: CD4+ T cells from blood, cultured in vitro, taken after SARS-CoV-2 vaccination. DNA for the CDR3: TGTGCTACAAGAAGGATCTCTGGAAACACCATATATTTT. This translates into CATRRISGNTIYF.